This T cell receptor beta chain originates from a study of graft-versus-host responses after intestinal transplantation. Study details: The transplants performed in recipients were multivisceral, liver-intestinal, or isolated intestinal. All recipients got anti-thymocyte globulin induction, then tacrolimus and steroids for about three years. Findings and limits, study-wide: Within allografts, high graft-versus-host to host-versus-graft clonal ratios were seen among patients with graft-donor T cell macrochimerism. The recipient marrow held GvH clones, and some of them showed up first in ileum or blood.

TCRdb keeps only in-frame clones here, not all; method: immunoSEQ multiplex PCR. The sample contains tens of thousands of clones, around 89% of which appear only once. The germline V gene encodes CDR1 MNHNY and CDR2 SVGAGI (reference sequence). The CDR3 length is 15 residues. V was clipped by 2 bases and J by 4 bases; unmatched bases: 5. Comments on this clone: Its target is not known.

This rearrangement joins TRBV6-6 to TRBJ2-3; 8 bases fit TRBD2. The source of this sequence is a human donor who was the organ donor for an intestinal transplant. Material: unstimulated CD4+ T cells sorted from spleen or lymph node cells, obtained before transplant. The chain's CDR3 is CASSYPAGGADTQYF. DNA for the CDR3: TGTGCCAGCAGTTACCCCGCGGGGGGCGCAGATACGCAGTATTTT.